These 15 T cell receptor beta chains came from one sample sequenced in a study of PD-1 blockade in mismatch repair-deficient tumors. Assay: immunoSEQ multiplex PCR; the TCRdb copy retains only in-frame clones and omits some. The sample yields around 100,000 clones, about four fifths seen once. The specimen comprised peripheral blood, sampled roughly 36 weeks after starting pembrolizumab. These receptors were taken from an adult with mismatch repair-deficient cancer.

This chain connects TRBV6-4 to TRBJ2-1; the match to TRBD2 covers 13 bases. Germline CDR1 and CDR2: MRHNA and SNTAGT. V trimming: 5 bases; J trimming: 7 bases; junction bases outside the gene matches: 5. This CDR3 spans 15 amino acids. CDR3 bases: TGTGCCAGCAGTCCAACTAGCGGGAGGGGGAATGAGCAGTTCTTC. Its translation is CASSPTSGRGNEQFF.

This chain connects TRBV9 to TRBJ2-5; D possibly corresponds to TRBD2 (5 bases). Germline lookup yields CDR1 SGDLS and CDR2 YYNGEE. Trimming shortened V by 1 base and J by 3 bases, and 7 bases separated the two germline ends. This CDR3 region has 13 residues. The CDR3 nucleotides read TGTGCCAGCAGCGTATCTAGCAAAGAGACCCAGTACTTC. The encoded protein is CASSVSSKETQYF.

Points on this clone: At one boundary the junction diverges from the germline segment, which might be a read error. The chain combines TRBV12-5 with TRBJ1-2; the D is unclear. The CDR3 has 13 residues. Germline V gene lookup returns CDR1 LGHNT and CDR2 FRNRAP. The CDR3 loop reads CASGEPPRTEYFF. CDR3 DNA: TGTGCTAGTGGTGAACCTCCCCGGACGGAATACTTCTTC.

The rearrangement links TRBV5-4 to TRBJ2-1, with 11 positions matching TRBD2. V dropped 4 bases and J dropped 6; count of bases not matched to a gene: 9. The CDR3 runs 16 residues. The germline V gene has CDR1 SGHNT and CDR2 YYREEE (reference sequence). The CDR3 here is CASSGDSGRGLNEQFF. In nucleotides, the CDR3 is TGTGCCAGCAGCGGGGATAGCGGGAGGGGTCTCAATGAGCAGTTCTTC.

This chain uses TRBV15 with TRBJ1-5; 8 nucleotides align to TRBD1. The CDR3 is 16 residues long. J gave up 3 bases and V 9 bases, and 13 bases lay outside the gene matches. The germline CDR1 and CDR2 sequences are LNHNV and YYDKDF (reference sequence). The CDR3 sequence: CATLPGGGNLNQPQHF. CDR3 bases: TGTGCCACTCTTCCAGGGGGCGGGAATCTCAATCAGCCCCAGCATTTT.

The chain uses TRBV29-1 and TRBJ2-2, with 11 bases that match TRBD2. CDR1 SQVTM and CDR2 ANQGSEA come from the germline V gene. The CDR3 is 15 amino acids. J lost 4 bases, V lost 6 bases, and 7 bases had no gene match. This CDR3 reads CSVELAGEGTGELFF. In DNA form, the CDR3 reads TGCAGCGTCGAACTAGCGGGAGAGGGCACCGGGGAGCTGTTTTTT.

The genes are TRBV2 and TRBJ1-2; D may be TRBD1 (5 bases). Germline CDR1 reads SNHLY; CDR2 reads FYNNEI. Trimming removed 8 bases from V and 7 bases from J, with 17 bases in between. The CDR3 has 13 amino acids. In DNA form, the CDR3 reads TGTGCCAGCTCAAACCGGCAGGGCCCTGGCTACACCTTC. Residues: CASSNRQGPGYTF.

The chain joins TRBV11-3 to TRBJ2-5; D perhaps matches TRBD1 (6 bases). There are 13 residues in the CDR3. CDR1 and CDR2 from the germline V gene are SGHNT and YENEEA. The V gene lost 3 bases and the J gene lost 8 bases, with 13 bases spanning the gap. The CDR3: CASSLGQGFTQYF. CDR3 DNA sequence: TGTGCCAGCAGCTTGGGGCAGGGGTTTACCCAGTACTTC. The whole variable domain, remainder taken from reference TRBV11-3 and TRBJ2-5, is EAGVVQSPRYKIIEKKQPVAFWCNPISGHNTLYWYLQNLGQGPELLIRYENEEAVDDSQLPKDRFSAERLKGVDSTLKIQPAELGDSAVYLCASSLGQGFTQYFGPGTRLLVL.

The table lists this clone with a count of one. The V call is TRBV19, the J call TRBJ2-5; the match to TRBD1 covers 8 bases. The junction had 7 bases not matched to a gene; V was cut back by 4 bases and J by 3 bases. Germline values: CDR1 LNHDA, CDR2 SQIVND (reference sequence). The CDR3 consists of 15 residues. This CDR3 reads CASSRTWDRKETQYF. CDR3 DNA sequence: TGTGCCAGTAGTAGAACCTGGGACAGGAAAGAGACCCAGTACTTC.

This chain connects TRBV5-4 to TRBJ1-2; D not resolved. V gave up 3 bases and J gave up 5 bases, with 14 bases separating them. Per germline, CDR1 SGHNT and CDR2 YYREEE (reference sequence). The CDR3 contains 14 residues. The CDR3 here is CASSSPALEYGYTF. For the CDR3, the DNA is TGTGCCAGCAGCTCACCCGCACTCGAATATGGCTACACCTTC. Variable domain in full (rest from reference TRBV5-4 and TRBJ1-2): ETGVTQSPTHLIKTRGQQVTLRCSSQSGHNTVSWYQQALGQGPQFIFQYYREEENGRGNFPPRFSGLQFPNYSSELNVNALELDDSALYLCASSSPALEYGYTFGSGTRLTVV.

The rearrangement uses TRBV6-6 and TRBJ2-7; 8 nucleotides agree with TRBD1. V lost 1 base and J lost 7; bases outside the gene matches: 6. Germline-derived CDR1 and CDR2 are MNHNY and SVGAGI (reference sequence). This CDR3 region has 14 residues. The CDR3 loop is CASSYLGQGGEQYF. The DNA of the CDR3 is TGTGCCAGCAGTTACTTAGGACAGGGTGGGGAGCAGTACTTC.

The J gene is TRBJ1-2, the V gene TRBV11-2; unclear D gene. CDR3 length equals 13 residues. Germline CDR1 is SGHAT and CDR2 is FQNNGV. The ends were cut back, 5 bases at V and 5 bases at J, with 12 bases in the middle. The CDR3 nucleotides read TGTGCCAGCAGCAACCGGGAACTATATGGCTACACCTTC. It encodes CASSNRELYGYTF.

This rearrangement joins TRBV5-5 to TRBJ2-5; 10 bases are a match to TRBD1. The CDR3 has 15 amino acids. From germline, CDR1 is SGHKS and CDR2 YYEKEE (reference sequence). With V trimmed by 3 bases and J by 1 base, 3 bases remained unmatched. The CDR3 sequence: CASSSGTGVQETQYF. CDR3 nucleotide sequence: TGTGCCAGCAGCTCCGGGACAGGGGTCCAAGAGACCCAGTACTTC.

The V gene is TRBV29-1, the J gene TRBJ2-1, with no clear D. This CDR3 contains 13 residues. The V gene's germline CDR1 is SQVTM and CDR2 ANQGSEA. V lost 6 bases to trimming and J lost 5 bases, with 14 bases between them. CDR3 nucleotides: TGCAGCGTACATTCACTGGTAGACAATGAGCAGTTCTTC. This gives the protein CSVHSLVDNEQFF.

This chain links TRBV15 with TRBJ1-2, with a weak D call TRBD1 (6 bases). The germline CDR1 and CDR2 sequences are LNHNV and YYDKDF (reference sequence). This CDR3 is 14 amino acids long. Trimming took off 2 bases at V and 7 bases at J, with 14 bases between the two ends. This chain's CDR3 is CATSRTRGIGGYTF. For the CDR3, the DNA is TGTGCCACCAGCAGAACCAGGGGAATCGGTGGCTACACCTTC.